This T cell receptor beta chain appears in the sequencing data of a study of a mutant IDH1 vaccine in newly diagnosed glioma. As for the study in general: The treated population exhibited a male proportion of around 62%, a female proportion of 37.5%, and a mean age of around 40 years. Therapy received beforehand was radiotherapy, temozolomide, or both, with most patients given both.

Time point reported: baseline, week 1 (first vaccination visit). The sample's treatment: pre-vaccination baseline after standard-of-care therapy. TCRdb's copy holds only in-frame clones and misses some; the assay was immunoSEQ multiplex PCR. The sample has approximately 70,000 clones; 65% to 90% are singletons. Study conclusions and caveats: Pseudoprogression appeared unlinked to shifts in leading peripheral T cell clonotypes.

The V gene end was trimmed by 1 base and the J gene end by 9 bases; junction bases not matched to a gene: 3. The germline CDR1 and CDR2 sequences are SEHNR and FQNEAQ (reference sequence). The CDR3 is 14 residues long. Worth noting for this clone: As yet, its antigen is unknown.

The material sequenced was PBMCs, taken from a glioma patient treated with radiotherapy, temozolomide or both. The receptor was derived from a man aged 25 to 40 with glioma. The rearrangement joins TRBV7-9 to TRBJ2-2; 9 bases line up with TRBD1. Written as DNA, the CDR3 is TGTGCCAGCAGCTTAGACAGGGGGCGCCGGGAGCTGTTTTTT. Its translation: CASSLDRGRRELFF.